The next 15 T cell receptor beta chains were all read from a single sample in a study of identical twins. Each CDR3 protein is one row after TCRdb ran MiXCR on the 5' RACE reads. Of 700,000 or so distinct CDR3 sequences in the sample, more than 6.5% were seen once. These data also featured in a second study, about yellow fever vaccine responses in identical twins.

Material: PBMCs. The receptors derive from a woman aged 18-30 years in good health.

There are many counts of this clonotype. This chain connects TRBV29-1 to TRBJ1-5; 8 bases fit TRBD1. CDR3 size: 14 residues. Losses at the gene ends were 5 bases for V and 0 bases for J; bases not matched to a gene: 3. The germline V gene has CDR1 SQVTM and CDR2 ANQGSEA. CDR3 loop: CSVSDRGSNQPQHF. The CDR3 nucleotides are TGCAGCGTTTCAGACAGGGGTAGCAATCAGCCCCAGCATTTT.

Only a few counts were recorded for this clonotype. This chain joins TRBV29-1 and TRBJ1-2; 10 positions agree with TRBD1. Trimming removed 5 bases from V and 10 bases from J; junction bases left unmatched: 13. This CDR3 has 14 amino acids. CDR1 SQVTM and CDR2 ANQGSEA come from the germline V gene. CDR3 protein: CSVYRGTGANAYTF. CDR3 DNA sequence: TGCAGCGTTTATCGTGGGACAGGGGCAAATGCCTACACCTTC.

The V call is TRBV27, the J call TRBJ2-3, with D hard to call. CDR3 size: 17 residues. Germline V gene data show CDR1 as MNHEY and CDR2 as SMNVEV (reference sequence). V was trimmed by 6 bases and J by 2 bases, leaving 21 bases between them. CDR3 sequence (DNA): TGTGCCAGCAGCGCCTATTCTACGCCTTTTATCACAGATACGCAGTATTTT. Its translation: CASSAYSTPFITDTQYF.

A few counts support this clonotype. This CDR3 is CASSSMGVGTYNEQFF. The CDR3 DNA reads as TGTGCCAGCAGCTCCATGGGAGTGGGCACCTACAATGAGCAGTTCTTC. The chain is built from TRBV7-3 and TRBJ2-1, with TRBD2 as a possible D gene (5 bases). Per germline, CDR1 SGHTA and CDR2 FQGTGA. V was clipped by 4 bases and J by 2 bases, with 15 bases between them. The CDR3 has 16 residues.

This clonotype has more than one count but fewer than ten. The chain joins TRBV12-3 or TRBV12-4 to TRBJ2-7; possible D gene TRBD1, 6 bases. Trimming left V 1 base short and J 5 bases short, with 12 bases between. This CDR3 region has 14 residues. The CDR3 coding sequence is TGTGCCAGCAGTTTAGGACAGGAGTGGGACGAGCAGTACTTC. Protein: CASSLGQEWDEQYF.

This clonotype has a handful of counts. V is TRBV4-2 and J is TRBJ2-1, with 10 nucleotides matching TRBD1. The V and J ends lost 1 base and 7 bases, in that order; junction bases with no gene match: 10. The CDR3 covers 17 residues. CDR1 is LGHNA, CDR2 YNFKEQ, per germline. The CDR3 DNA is TGTGCCAGCAGCCAAGCCGAGGGACAGGGGTACGGAAATGAGCAGTTCTTC. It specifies CASSQAEGQGYGNEQFF.

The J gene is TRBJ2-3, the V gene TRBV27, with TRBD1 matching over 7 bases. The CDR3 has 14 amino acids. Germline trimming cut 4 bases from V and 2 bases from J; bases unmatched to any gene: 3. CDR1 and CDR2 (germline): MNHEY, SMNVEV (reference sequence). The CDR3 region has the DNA TGTGCCAGCAGTTCGACAGGGTACACAGATACGCAGTATTTT. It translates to CASSSTGYTDTQYF.

This CDR3 reads CASSSPFRRDETYEQYF. In DNA, the CDR3 is TGTGCCAGCAGCTCCCCTTTTAGGCGGGATGAGACCTACGAGCAGTACTTC. The gene calls are TRBV7-8 and TRBJ2-7; the D gene is possibly TRBD2 (6 bases). The V end lost 4 bases, the J end lost 2 bases, and 21 bases lay between the germline ends. CDR3 length equals 17 residues. Germline lookup yields CDR1 SGHVS and CDR2 FQNEAQ.

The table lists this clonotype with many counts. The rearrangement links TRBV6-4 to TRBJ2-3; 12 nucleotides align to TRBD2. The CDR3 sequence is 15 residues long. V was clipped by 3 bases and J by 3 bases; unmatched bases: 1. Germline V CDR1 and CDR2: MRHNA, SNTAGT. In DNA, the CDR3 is TGTGCCAGCAGTGAAGGGACTAGCGGGACAGATACGCAGTATTTT. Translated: CASSEGTSGTDTQYF.

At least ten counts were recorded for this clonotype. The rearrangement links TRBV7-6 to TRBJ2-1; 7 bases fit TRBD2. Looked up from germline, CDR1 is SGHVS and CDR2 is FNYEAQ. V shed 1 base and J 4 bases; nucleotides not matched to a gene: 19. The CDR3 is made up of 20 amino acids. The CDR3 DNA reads TGTGCCAGCAGCTTAGGTAGAGCGGGACTCGCTCCAGAGTTATACAATGAGCAGTTCTTC. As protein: CASSLGRAGLAPELYNEQFF.

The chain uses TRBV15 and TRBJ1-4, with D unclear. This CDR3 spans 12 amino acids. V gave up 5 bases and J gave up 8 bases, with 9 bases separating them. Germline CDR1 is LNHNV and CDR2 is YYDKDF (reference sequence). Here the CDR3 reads CATSPYPEKLFF. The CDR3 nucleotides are TGTGCCACCAGCCCCTACCCCGAAAAACTGTTTTTT.

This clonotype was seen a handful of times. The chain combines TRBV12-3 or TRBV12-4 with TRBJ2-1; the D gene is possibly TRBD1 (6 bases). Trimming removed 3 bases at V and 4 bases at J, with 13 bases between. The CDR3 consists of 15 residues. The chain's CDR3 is CASSFGAGVYNEQFF. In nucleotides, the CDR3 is TGTGCCAGCAGTTTTGGCGCAGGGGTGTACAATGAGCAGTTCTTC.

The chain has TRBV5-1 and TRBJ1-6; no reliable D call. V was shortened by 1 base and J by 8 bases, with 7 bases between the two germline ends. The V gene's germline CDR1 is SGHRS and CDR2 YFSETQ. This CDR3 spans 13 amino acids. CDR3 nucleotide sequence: TGCGCCAGCAGCTTGCTGGTGGATTCACCCCTCCACTTT. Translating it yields CASSLLVDSPLHF. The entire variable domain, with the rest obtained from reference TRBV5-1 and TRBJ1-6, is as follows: KAGVTQTPRYLIKTRGQQVTLSCSPISGHRSVSWYQQTPGQGLQFLFEYFSETQRNKGNFPGRFSGRQFSNSRSEMNVSTLELGDSALYLCASSLLVDSPLHFGNGTRLTVT.

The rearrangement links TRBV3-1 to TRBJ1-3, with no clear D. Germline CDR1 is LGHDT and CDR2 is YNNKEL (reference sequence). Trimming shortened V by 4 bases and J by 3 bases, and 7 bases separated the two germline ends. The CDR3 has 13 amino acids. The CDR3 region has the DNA TGTGCCAGCAGCCCCACCCTTGGAAACACCATATATTTT. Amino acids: CASSPTLGNTIYF. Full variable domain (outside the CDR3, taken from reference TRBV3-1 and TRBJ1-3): DTAVSQTPKYLVTQMGNDKSIKCEQNLGHDTMYWYKQDSKKFLKIMFSYNNKELIINETVPNRFSPKSPDKAHLNLHINSLELGDSAVYFCASSPTLGNTIYFGEGSWLTVV.

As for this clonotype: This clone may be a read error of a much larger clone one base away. The CDR3 loop is CASSLVRENEQFF. The CDR3 nucleotides are TGTGCCAGCAGCTTAGTGCGGGAAAATGAGCAGTTCTTC. The J gene is TRBJ2-1, the V gene TRBV7-9, with D perhaps matching TRBD2 (6 bases). The ends were cut back, 1 base at V and 7 bases at J, with 8 bases in the middle. CDR1 SEHNR and CDR2 FQNEAQ come from the germline V gene (reference sequence). CDR3 size: 13 residues.